The 5 T cell receptor beta chains reported below all come from one sample, sequenced in a study of shared clonotypes between healthy human individuals. Clones were sequenced by immunoSEQ multiplex PCR, and TCRdb holds only the in-frame ones, with some missing. This sample has 2 million to 2.5 million clones; 95% occur once, and the top ten carry 0.1% to 0.15%. The sequenced sample was naive CD4+ T cells sorted from blood. The subset: CD45RA+ positively selected. These receptors were collected from a man aged 18 to 29 in good health.

In its sample, this clone was seen once. The chain couples TRBV7-2 to TRBJ2-5, with 12 positions matching TRBD2. Germline CDR1 is SGHTA and CDR2 is FQGNSA. This CDR3 spans 16 amino acids. Unmatched junction bases numbered 9, after V lost 5 bases and J lost 5 bases. CDR3 DNA sequence: TGTGCCAGCAGCGAAGGACTAGCGGGGACTTGGGAGACCCAGTACTTC. Translation: CASSEGLAGTWETQYF.

The rearrangement links TRBV5-1 to TRBJ2-1; 8 nucleotides agree with TRBD2. CDR1 SGHRS and CDR2 YFSETQ come from the germline V gene. The CDR3 runs 18 residues. J was trimmed by 2 bases and V by 4 bases; bases with no gene match: 14. In DNA form, the CDR3 reads TGCGCCAGCAGCCCCAACCTCATAGCGGGACTAACCTACAATGAGCAGTTCTTC. Translation gives CASSPNLIAGLTYNEQFF. Full variable domain (rest looked up from reference TRBV5-1 and TRBJ2-1): KAGVTQTPRYLIKTRGQQVTLSCSPISGHRSVSWYQQTPGQGLQFLFEYFSETQRNKGNFPGRFSGRQFSNSRSEMNVSTLELGDSALYLCASSPNLIAGLTYNEQFFGPGTRLTVL.

In the case of this clone: This sample includes further DNA sequences coding for the same CDR3. The chain recombines TRBV5-1 with TRBJ2-7; 8 bases fit TRBD1. There are 14 residues in the CDR3. Germline CDR1 is SGHRS and CDR2 is YFSETQ. Trimming at V came to 4 bases and at J to 0 bases, leaving 3 bases not matched to a gene. The DNA for the CDR3 is TGCGCCAGCAGCCCCGGACAGGGCTCCTACGAGCAGTACTTC. Its protein product is CASSPGQGSYEQYF.

The gene calls are TRBV2 and TRBJ1-2; perhaps TRBD1 as D (6 bases). Germline CDR1 is SNHLY and CDR2 is FYNNEI. V shed 8 bases and J shed 4 bases, with 17 bases lying between them. This CDR3 has 14 amino acids. CDR3 nucleotide sequence: TGTGCCAGCGGAGGCAGGACAGCAGGCTATGGCTACACCTTC. It yields the protein CASGGRTAGYGYTF. Complete variable domain (other parts from reference TRBV2 and TRBJ1-2): EPEVTQTPSHQVTQMGQEVILRCVPISNHLYFYWYRQILGQKVEFLVSFYNNEISEKSEIFDDQFSVERPDGSNFTLKIRSTKLEDSAMYFCASGGRTAGYGYTFGSGTRLTVV.

The gene calls are TRBV6-5 and TRBJ1-2, with D tentatively TRBD1 (5 bases). Germline-derived CDR1 and CDR2 are MNHEY and SVGAGI. Trimming stripped 6 bases from V and 6 bases from J, with 14 bases between. The CDR3 is made up of 13 amino acids. The CDR3: CASRRGGVHGYTF. The CDR3 DNA sequence: TGTGCCAGCAGACGCGGGGGGGTGCATGGCTACACCTTC.